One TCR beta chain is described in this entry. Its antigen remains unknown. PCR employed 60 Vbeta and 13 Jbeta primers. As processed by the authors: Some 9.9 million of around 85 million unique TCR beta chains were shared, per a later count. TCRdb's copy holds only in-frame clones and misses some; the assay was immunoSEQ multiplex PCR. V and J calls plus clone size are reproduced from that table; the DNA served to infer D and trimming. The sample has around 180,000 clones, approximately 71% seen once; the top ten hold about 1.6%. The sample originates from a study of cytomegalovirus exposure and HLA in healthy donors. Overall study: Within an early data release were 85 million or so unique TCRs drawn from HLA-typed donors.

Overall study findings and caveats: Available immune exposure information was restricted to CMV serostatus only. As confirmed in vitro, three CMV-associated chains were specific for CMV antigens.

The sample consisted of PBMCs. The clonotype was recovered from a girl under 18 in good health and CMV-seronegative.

CDR3 amino acids: CASSSGGALYNEQFF. The CDR3 DNA reads as TGTGCCAGCAGCAGCGGGGGGGCGTTATACAATGAGCAGTTCTTC. The V call is TRBV28, the J call TRBJ2-1, with TRBD2 matching over 10 bases. Trimming removed 6 bases from V and 4 bases from J; junction bases left unmatched: 6. CDR1 and CDR2 from the germline V gene are MDHEN and SYDVKM. The length of the CDR3 is 15 residues. Based on the CDR3 plus reference TRBV28 and TRBJ2-1, the full variable domain is DVKVTQSSRYLVKRTGEKVFLECVQDMDHENMFWYRQDPGLGLRLIYFSYDVKMKEKGDIPEGYSVSREKKERFSLILESASTNQTSMYLCASSSGGALYNEQFFGPGTRLTVL.